This TCR beta chain is drawn from a study of molecular identifiers for immune sequencing clone quantification. Study overall: In the replicates, RNA derived from around 18,000 or 91,000 naive CD8 cells was divided into five parts, and four were sequenced.

The sorting of naive CD8 T cells used the CD8+CD4-CCR7+CD45RA+ phenotype. This clonotype was seen many times. Antigen specificity is unknown. TCRdb re-derived calls from the PCR reads in MiXCR, one entry per CDR3 protein. The sample consists of some 650,000 distinct CDR3 sequences, 15% to 20% of them appearing once. General study points: Jurkat TCR RNA that was spiked in from one cell was reportedly detectable among one million naive cells.

The TCR comes from a human donor in good health. Some libraries in this study had Jurkat cell RNA spiked in. Sequencing used naive CD8+ T cells from blood, with Jurkat cell RNA spiked in. Sample subset: FACS-sorted CD8+CD4-CCR7+CD45RA+ naive T cells.

CDR3 loop: CASSQVTDRSGNTIYF. The CDR3 DNA follows: TGCGCCAGCAGCCAAGTGACGGACAGATCTGGAAACACCATATATTTT. This sequence joins TRBV4-1 and TRBJ1-3; D may be TRBD1 (6 bases). The germline CDR1 and CDR2 sequences are MGHRA and YSYEKL. This CDR3 region has 16 residues. Trimming removed 1 base at V and 1 base at J, with 11 bases between.